These T cell receptor beta chains were read from a single sample in a study of T cells in Graves' hyperthyroidism and ophthalmopathy. TCRdb used MiXCR to reprocess the multiplex PCR reads, holding one entry per CDR3 protein. The repertoire holds 500,000 to 700,000 distinct CDR3 sequences, with over 15% as singletons. Sequenced sample: blood. Receptor source: a woman aged 18-30 years with Graves' hyperthyroidism. Each CDR3 is given without its conserved first and last residue.

CDR3aa	v_gene
ASTRDFVTTPIVSYEQY	TRBV10-1
ASSPGTGGGGTEAF	TRBV3-1
ASSVQGGSGANVLT	TRBV2
SAPQGASKDTQY	TRBV29-1
ASSPDGVTQETQY	TRBV11-2
ASSVGLAGASSYNEQF	TRBV9
ASSPDQPTGPQH	TRBV11-2
AWSAQPNTEAF	TRBV30
ASSPGVDEKLF	TRBV18
ASSLPPNYGYT	TRBV5-4
ASSPQVSVTGELF	TRBV3-1
AAKTPPNEKLF	TRBV10-3
ASRQAGVGEAF	TRBV14
ASSGRQGSGGYT	TRBV4-3
ASSYTGRGSQPQH	TRBV5-1
ASSSGWTSGGPRQGPY	TRBV7-2
ASSEEGTRWYNEQF	TRBV6-1
AWSVSGAYEQY	TRBV30